This T cell receptor (beta chain) originates from a study of blood T cells in healthy people across ages. Turning to the study itself: Template switching picked up about one barcoded beta molecule for each two T cells.

With regard to this clonotype: The target antigen is unknown.

Whole-study results and caveats: Per million T cells, TCR beta diversity dropped roughly linearly as age increased. Diversity figures based on one million T cells were deemed too low. In long-lived donors, naive CD4+ cell counts and diversity exceeded those of aged donors.

A second PCR of about 6 to 11 cycles used a sample-barcoded 5' primer and a J-beta primer mix. TCRdb redid the calling of the 5' RACE reads with MiXCR, one entry per CDR3 protein. The data show around 1,100,000 distinct CDR3 sequences, with 30% to 40% seen just once and about an eighth held by the top ten. In germline, CDR1 is SNHLY, CDR2 FYNNEI. The CDR3 has 13 residues. V shed 1 base and J shed 10 bases, with 13 bases lying between them. The rearrangement uses TRBV2 and TRBJ1-2, with D unclear. The receptor comes from a man between 18 and 35 years old in good health. The sequenced sample was blood. The CDR3 bases are TGTGCCAGCAGTGAAGGCAGGCCCACTGACTACACCTTC. Translated, it gives CASSEGRPTDYTF.